Listed below are T cell receptor beta chains from one sample, sequenced in a study of post-analysis software for immune sequencing data. TCRdb called the PCR reads again in MiXCR, with one record for every CDR3 protein. The table records about 400,000 distinct CDR3 sequences, roughly 38% of them present only once. Sequenced material: blood. The receptors originated from a girl between 5 and 17 years old with multiple sclerosis. CDR3s include the opening cysteine and the closing phenylalanine or tryptophan. D genes are given only for firm matches. Not all rows give a size; the values are once, few, many and, for expanded clones, a class.

V	size	J	D	DNA	CDR3
TRBV6-6	few	TRBJ2-4	NA	TGTGCCAGCAGCCGGACATCTGAAGCCAAAAACATTCAGTACTTC	CASSRTSEAKNIQYF
TRBV18	NA	TRBJ2-7	NA	TGTGCCAGCTCACCAGAACAGATATACGAGCAGTACTTC	CASSPEQIYEQYF
TRBV2	NA	TRBJ1-5	TRBD1	TGTGCCAGCAGTCACCAGGGGGCCGGAGACAATCAGCCCCAGCATTTT	CASSHQGAGDNQPQHF
TRBV12-5	few	TRBJ1-2	TRBD1	TGTGCTAGTGGTTTGCGAACGGACAGGGCTGGCTACACCTTC	CASGLRTDRAGYTF
TRBV6-6	NA	TRBJ2-3	NA	TGTGCCAGCAGTTACTCGAGTCAGCCCACAGATACGCGGTATTTT	CASSYSSQPTDTRYF
TRBV6-2/TRBV6-3	NA	TRBJ2-1	NA	TGTGCCAGCAGTCTACCGGGCCAGTCCCCCGATTTGTACAGTGAGCAGTTCTTC	CASSLPGQSPDLYSEQFF
TRBV9	many	TRBJ1-2	NA	TGTGCCAGCAGCACACAGGGAGGGGGCTACACCTTC	CASSTQGGGYTF
TRBV4-1	few	TRBJ2-1	NA	TGCGCCAGCAGCCAAGCGTATGAGCAGTTCTTC	CASSQAYEQFF
TRBV27	NA	TRBJ1-1	NA	TGTGCCAGCAGTTTAGGACTCCTAGAAGGTCACACTGAAGCTTTCTTT	CASSLGLLEGHTEAFF
TRBV28	NA	TRBJ1-2	TRBD1	TGTGCCAGCAGTTTAAGGACAGGTCACACCTTC	CASSLRTGHTF
TRBV6-5	NA	TRBJ2-7	NA	TGTGCCAGCAGTCCCCGGGTGGGCAGCTACTACGAGCAGTACTTC	CASSPRVGSYYEQYF
TRBV27	NA	TRBJ2-3	NA	TGTGCCAGCACCCTAGATCTGACGGTACCCACAGATACGCAGTATTTT	CASTLDLTVPTDTQYF
TRBV7-3	many	TRBJ2-4	NA	TGTGCCAGCAGCTACGACGCTAGGGACATTCAGTACTTC	CASSYDARDIQYF
TRBV6-5	few	TRBJ1-2	NA	TGTGCCAGCAGCGCTGGGACAAGTGGCGCCTACACCTTC	CASSAGTSGAYTF
TRBV12-3/TRBV12-4	NA	TRBJ1-5	NA	TGTGCCAGTATGGGAGCGGGCAATCAGCCCCAGCATTTT	CASMGAGNQPQHF
TRBV5-1	few	TRBJ2-1	NA	TGCGCCAGCAGCCCCGACACTGGGCCTTACAATGAGCAGTTCTTC	CASSPDTGPYNEQFF
TRBV20-1	NA	TRBJ2-3	TRBD2	TGCAGTGCTAGATCCCGGGGGGTCACGGATACGCAGTATTTT	CSARSRGVTDTQYF
TRBV14	NA	TRBJ1-1	NA	TGTGCCAGCAGCCAAGATTGGACGAACACTGAAGCTTTCTTT	CASSQDWTNTEAFF
TRBV7-8	few	TRBJ2-7	TRBD2	TGTGCCAGCAGCCACCATCAACCTGGGAGAGCGGGGCACGAGCAGTACTTC	CASSHHQPGRAGHEQYF
TRBV25-1	NA	TRBJ2-7	NA	TGTGCCAGCAGTCCAGGAGGGACTCACACCTACGAGCAGTACTTC	CASSPGGTHTYEQYF
TRBV11-1	few	TRBJ2-1	NA	TGTGCCAGCAACGCCGGGGTTCTCGTTGAGCAGTTCTTC	CASNAGVLVEQFF
TRBV4-1	NA	TRBJ1-1	NA	TGCGCCAGCAGCCAACGGGGTGGAACTGAAGCTTTCTTT	CASSQRGGTEAFF
TRBV5-1	NA	TRBJ2-7	NA	TGCGCCAGCAGCTGGGGGTCCGAATACGAGCAGTACTTC	CASSWGSEYEQYF
TRBV9	NA	TRBJ2-5	NA	TGTGCCAGCAGCGTAGGCCCCGGGGGAAAGCAGTACTTC	CASSVGPGGKQYF
TRBV29-1	few	TRBJ1-1	TRBD1	TGCAGCGTCTGGACAGGGAAGGGCACTGAAGCTTTCTTT	CSVWTGKGTEAFF
TRBV27	NA	TRBJ2-7	NA	TGTGCCAGCAGACGGGGAAGCTCCTACGAGCAGTACTTC	CASRRGSSYEQYF
TRBV5-1	NA	TRBJ2-7	NA	TGCGCCAGCTCCCCGGGGGATAGCGGCTACGAGCAGTACTTC	CASSPGDSGYEQYF
TRBV12-3/TRBV12-4	few	TRBJ2-5	TRBD1	TGTGCCAGCAGTTTGTACAGGGGAAAGACCCAGTACTTC	CASSLYRGKTQYF
TRBV7-9	few	TRBJ1-6	TRBD1	TGTGCCAGCAGCCCCCCAGGGGGCGCAAATATTAATTCACCCCTCCACTTT	CASSPPGGANINSPLHF
TRBV12-3/TRBV12-4	few	TRBJ1-4	NA	TGTGCCAGCAGGCAGCCGGGTGGGGGGATTGGTGAAAAACTGTTTTTT	CASRQPGGGIGEKLFF
TRBV20-1	few	TRBJ2-3	NA	TGCAGTGCTTTCGTTAGCGGACGCACAGATACGCAGTATTTT	CSAFVSGRTDTQYF
TRBV4-3	NA	TRBJ1-1	TRBD1	TGCGCCAGCAGCCGAGGGGACAGGGGGCGCGGCACTGAAGCTTTCTTT	CASSRGDRGRGTEAFF
TRBV18	NA	TRBJ2-1	NA	TGTGCCAGCTCACGCCCCGGCGGGCACAATGAGCAGTTCTTC	CASSRPGGHNEQFF
TRBV7-3	NA	TRBJ2-3	NA	TGTGCCAGCAGCTCACGGGGCACAGATACGCAGTATTTT	CASSSRGTDTQYF
TRBV29-1	NA	TRBJ2-3	TRBD1	TGCAGCGTCGCCGACAGGGGGCTCACAGATACGCAGTATTTT	CSVADRGLTDTQYF
TRBV5-1	NA	TRBJ2-1	NA	TGCGCCAGCAGCCAGGTCCTCCTATACAATGAGCAGTTCTTC	CASSQVLLYNEQFF
TRBV20-1	few	TRBJ2-7	TRBD1	TGCAGTGCTATTAACCCGGGACAGGGATCCTACGAGCAGTACTTC	CSAINPGQGSYEQYF
TRBV13	NA	TRBJ1-1	TRBD1	TGTGCCAGCAGCCCCCAGGGGGCGATCTCATTTGGTACTGAAGCTTTCTTT	CASSPQGAISFGTEAFF
TRBV6-1	few	TRBJ1-2	NA	TGTGCCAGCAGTGAAACAGGGTCTCCTCGGGGCTACACCTTC	CASSETGSPRGYTF
TRBV5-4	NA	TRBJ2-3	TRBD2	TGTGCCAGCAGCTTAAAGGGTAGCGGGGGCCCCTTAGGCACAGATACGCAGTATTTT	CASSLKGSGGPLGTDTQYF
TRBV12-3/TRBV12-4	once	TRBJ2-3	NA	TGTGCCAGCACCCGGGGGGCGGATACGCAGTATTTT	CASTRGADTQYF
TRBV20-1	few	TRBJ1-2	NA	TGCAGTGCTAGAGACTCTACTAACTATGGCTACACCTTC	CSARDSTNYGYTF
TRBV20-1	NA	TRBJ1-2	TRBD1	TGCAGTGCTGGGACAGGGTTTTATGGCTACACCTTC	CSAGTGFYGYTF
TRBV27	NA	TRBJ2-3	TRBD2	TGTGCCAGCAGTTTATCCAGCGGGGCCGATACGCAGTATTTT	CASSLSSGADTQYF
TRBV12-3/TRBV12-4	once	TRBJ1-1	NA	TGTGCCAGCAGGGATAAAACCATGTTTAACGCGAACACTGAAGCTTTCTTT	CASRDKTMFNANTEAFF
TRBV4-1	few	TRBJ1-4	NA	TGCGCCAGCAGCCAAGTGGGGGAAAAACTGTTTTTT	CASSQVGEKLFF
TRBV7-2	NA	TRBJ1-2	TRBD1	TGTGCCAGCAGCTCTACGGGACAGCCAAACTATGGCTACACCTTC	CASSSTGQPNYGYTF
TRBV7-2	many	TRBJ2-1	TRBD2	TGTGCCAGCAGCTTCGGGGGGGAGTCCTACAATGAGCAGTTCTTC	CASSFGGESYNEQFF
TRBV2	NA	TRBJ1-1	NA	TGTGCCAGCAGTGTATCAGGGGCCACTGAAGCTTTCTTT	CASSVSGATEAFF
TRBV20-1	NA	TRBJ2-1	NA	TGCAGGGCTAGGGGAGTAGGCGATGAGCAGTTCTTC	CRARGVGDEQFF
TRBV7-6	NA	TRBJ2-6	TRBD1	TGTGCCAGCAGCCGGAAAAACAGGGGGCAAACTGGGGCCAACGTCCTGACTTTC	CASSRKNRGQTGANVLTF
TRBV11-2	NA	TRBJ1-5	NA	TGTGCCAGCAGCATGACCGGGTCGAATCAGCCCCAGCATTTT	CASSMTGSNQPQHF
TRBV3-1	few	TRBJ2-3	NA	TGTGCCAGCAGCCAAGTAAGCGGTACAGATACGCAGTATTTT	CASSQVSGTDTQYF
TRBV7-2	NA	TRBJ2-5	NA	TGTGCCAGCAGCGGATGGAGGGAGGAGACCCAGTACTTC	CASSGWREETQYF
TRBV12-3/TRBV12-4	many	TRBJ2-7	NA	TGTGCCAGCAGTCAGGGGGGAAGCTCCTACGAGCAGTACTTC	CASSQGGSSYEQYF
TRBV5-1	NA	TRBJ2-7	TRBD2	TGCGCCAGCAGCTTGGGCGGGACTAGTAGCCACGAGCAGTACTTC	CASSLGGTSSHEQYF
TRBV6-2/TRBV6-3	NA	TRBJ2-1	NA	TGTGCCAGCACCCACAGGAGGGACTTTTCCTACAATGAGCAGTTCTTC	CASTHRRDFSYNEQFF
TRBV7-2	few	TRBJ2-3	NA	TGTGCCAGCAGCCCCTGGCTGTCGACAGATACGCAGTATTTT	CASSPWLSTDTQYF
TRBV3-1	few	TRBJ2-5	NA	TGTGCCAGCAGCCAAGGCCCTGAGGAGACCCAGTACTTC	CASSQGPEETQYF